Below are 9 T cell receptor beta chains sequenced from a single sample in a study of identical twins. TCRdb recomputed calls from the 5' RACE reads with MiXCR, one row per CDR3 protein. This table has some 600,000 distinct CDR3 sequences, less than 9% appearing once. The same sample was also used in a study of yellow fever vaccine responses in identical twins.

Sequencing input: PBMCs. The origin of the receptors is a woman younger than 35 in good health.

This clonotype was seen many times. The chain joins TRBV4-1 to TRBJ2-3; D is possibly TRBD1 (6 bases). V lost 3 bases and J 0 bases, leaving 10 bases between the germline ends. Germline values: CDR1 MGHRA, CDR2 YSYEKL. The length of the CDR3 is 15 residues. CDR3 nucleotide sequence: TGCGCCAGCAGCCAGGGGGCCGGTAGCACAGATACGCAGTATTTT. This translates into CASSQGAGSTDTQYF.

This clonotype appeared a few times. The rearrangement joins TRBV5-6 to TRBJ2-7; 7 positions match TRBD1. Trimming at V came to 4 bases and at J to 5 bases, leaving 18 bases not matched to a gene. The germline CDR1 and CDR2 sequences are SGHDT and YYEEEE. The CDR3 is made up of 17 amino acids. The CDR3 nucleotides read TGTGCCAGCAGCCTACGGGGACAGTGGGGCGGCTTACACGAGCAGTACGTC. It yields the protein CASSLRGQWGGLHEQYV.

A note on this clonotype: One end of the junction fails to match germline, which may point to a read error. The chain carries TRBV20-1 and TRBJ2-1; D possibly corresponds to TRBD2 (6 bases). This CDR3 is 15 amino acids long. Germline assignment: CDR1 DFQATT and CDR2 SNEGSKA (reference sequence). CDR3 protein: CCARVDVGGRNEQFF. DNA of the CDR3: TGCTGTGCTAGAGTGGACGTGGGGGGAAGGAATGAGCAGTTCTTC.

The table lists this clonotype with many counts. The chain has TRBV6-2 or TRBV6-3 and TRBJ2-5; TRBD2 agrees at 10 bases. The germline V gene has CDR1 MNHEY and CDR2 SVGEGT. The CDR3 has 15 amino acids. Unmatched junction bases numbered 9, after V lost 6 bases and J lost 5 bases. The CDR3 region has the DNA TGTGCCAGCAGACCCAGCGGGGGGGCTTATGAGACCCAGTACTTC. It is translated as CASRPSGGAYETQYF.

The V and J genes are TRBV20-1 and TRBJ2-7, with 12 positions matching TRBD2. The CDR3 spans 15 residues. The trim removed 7 bases at V and 6 bases at J, leaving 13 bases unmatched. Germline CDR1 reads DFQATT; CDR2 reads SNEGSKA (reference sequence). The CDR3 loop reads CSVTPGLAGGGEQYF. For the CDR3, the DNA is TGCAGTGTTACCCCGGGCCTAGCGGGAGGGGGCGAGCAGTACTTC.

Ten or more counts support this clonotype. V and J are TRBV28 and TRBJ2-7; 14 bases align to TRBD2. V trimming: 7 bases; J trimming: 6 bases; junction bases outside the gene matches: 11. Germline V lookup: CDR1 MDHEN, CDR2 SYDVKM. The length of the CDR3 is 16 residues. DNA for the CDR3: TGTGCCAGCATCATGGGACCGGGACTAGCGGGAGCCGAGCAGTACTTC. Residues: CASIMGPGLAGAEQYF.

CDR3 sequence reads: CTISLAQGALDHTDTQYF. CDR3 sequence (DNA): TGTACCATCAGTTTAGCGCAGGGGGCGCTGGATCACACAGATACGCAGTATTTT. The rearrangement links TRBV12-3 or TRBV12-4 to TRBJ2-3; 8 nucleotides agree with TRBD1. The CDR3 length is 18 residues.

The chain employs TRBV12-3 or TRBV12-4 and TRBJ1-5; TRBD1 is a possible D gene (6 bases). This CDR3 spans 15 amino acids. Trimming took off 6 bases at V and 7 bases at J, with 19 bases between the two ends. CDR3 loop: CASRGEQGKGQPQHF. In DNA, the CDR3 is TGTGCCAGCAGGGGCGAACAGGGTAAGGGGCAGCCCCAGCATTTT.

This clonotype has a count of ten or more. The CDR3 protein is CASSLFVGVNQETQYF. The CDR3 DNA follows: TGTGCCAGCAGCTTATTTGTAGGGGTGAACCAAGAGACCCAGTACTTC. The V call is TRBV7-8, the J call TRBJ2-5; the D gene is possibly TRBD1 (5 bases). The CDR3 runs 16 residues. The ends were cut back, 2 bases at V and 0 bases at J, with 13 bases in the middle. Per germline, CDR1 SGHVS and CDR2 FQNEAQ.